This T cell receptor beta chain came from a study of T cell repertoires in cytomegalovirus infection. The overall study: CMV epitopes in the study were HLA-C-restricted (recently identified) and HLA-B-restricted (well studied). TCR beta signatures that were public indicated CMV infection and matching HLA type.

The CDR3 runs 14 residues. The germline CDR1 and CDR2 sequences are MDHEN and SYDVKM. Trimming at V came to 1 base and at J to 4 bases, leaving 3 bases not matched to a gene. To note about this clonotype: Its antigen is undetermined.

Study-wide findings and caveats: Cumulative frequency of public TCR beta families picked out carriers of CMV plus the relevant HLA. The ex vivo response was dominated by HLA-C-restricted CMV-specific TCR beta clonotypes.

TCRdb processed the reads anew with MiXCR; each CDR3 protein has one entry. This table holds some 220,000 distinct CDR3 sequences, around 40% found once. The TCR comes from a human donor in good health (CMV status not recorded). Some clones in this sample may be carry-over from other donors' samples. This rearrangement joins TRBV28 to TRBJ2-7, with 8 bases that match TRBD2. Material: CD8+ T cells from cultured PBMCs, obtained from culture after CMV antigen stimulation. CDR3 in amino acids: CASSLSAGAYEQYF. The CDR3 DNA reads TGTGCCAGCAGTTTATCAGCGGGAGCATACGAGCAGTACTTC. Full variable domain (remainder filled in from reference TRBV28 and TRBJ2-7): DVKVTQSSRYLVKRTGEKVFLECVQDMDHENMFWYRQDPGLGLRLIYFSYDVKMKEKGDIPEGYSVSREKKERFSLILESASTNQTSMYLCASSLSAGAYEQYFGPGTRLTVT.